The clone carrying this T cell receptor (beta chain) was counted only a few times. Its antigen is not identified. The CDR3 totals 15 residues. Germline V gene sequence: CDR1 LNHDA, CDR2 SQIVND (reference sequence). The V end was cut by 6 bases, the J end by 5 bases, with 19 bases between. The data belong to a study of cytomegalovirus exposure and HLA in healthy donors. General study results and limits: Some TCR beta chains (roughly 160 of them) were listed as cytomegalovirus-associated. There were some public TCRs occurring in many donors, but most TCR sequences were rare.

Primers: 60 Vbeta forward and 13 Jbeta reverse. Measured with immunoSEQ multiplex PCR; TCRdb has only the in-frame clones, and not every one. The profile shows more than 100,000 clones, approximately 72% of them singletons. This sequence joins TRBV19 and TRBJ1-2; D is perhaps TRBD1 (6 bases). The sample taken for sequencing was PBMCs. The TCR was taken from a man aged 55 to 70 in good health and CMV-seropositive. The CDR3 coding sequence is TGTGCCAGTAGGGTCCGGGACACCAATTCGTATGGCTACACCTTC. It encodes CASRVRDTNSYGYTF.